A selection of T cell receptor beta chains follows, all from one sample in a study of graft-versus-host responses after intestinal transplantation. Sequencing was performed with immunoSEQ multiplex PCR; in TCRdb, only in-frame clones are kept and a portion is missing. The sample yields about 9,800 clones, around 73% seen once. Sequenced here: ileum tissue, sampled approximately 530 days after intestinal transplant. These receptors were collected from a human patient who received an intestinal transplant, so some T cells may come from the graft donor. The CDR3 runs from the conserved cysteine through the conserved F or W. A D gene is named only where the DNA matches it firmly. Clone size is shown for a subset of rows, as once, few, many or a class of expanded clone.

J gene,D gene,V gene,clone size,CDR3 DNA,CDR3 protein
TRBJ1-1,-,TRBV10-3,once,TGTGCCATCAGTGAGTCGCCCCCGAGGGGGGGGGCCTTCTTT,CAISESPPRGGAFF
TRBJ1-5,TRBD1,TRBV28,once,TGTGCCAGCAGTTTACCTCAGGGGGCGTTAGGGAATCAGCCCCAGCATTTT,CASSLPQGALGNQPQHF
TRBJ2-1,-,TRBV5-6,-,TGTGCCAGCAGGGGGGGACACATGTACAATGAGCAGTTCTTC,CASRGGHMYNEQFF
TRBJ1-3,-,TRBV6-1,-,TGTGCCAGCAGTGAAGACTGGGCCGGAAACACCATATATTTT,CASSEDWAGNTIYF
TRBJ1-2,-,TRBV27,-,TGTGCCAGCAGCTCAAACAGGAAGGGCTATGGCTACACCTTC,CASSSNRKGYGYTF
TRBJ2-7,-,TRBV5-1,-,TGCGCCAGCAGCTTGGGTGGGGGTCGAACCTACGAGCAGTACTTC,CASSLGGGRTYEQYF
TRBJ2-5,TRBD2,TRBV7-2,-,TGTGCCAGCAGCTTAGTCCGGACTAGCGGATTCGGGCAAGAGACCCAGTACTTC,CASSLVRTSGFGQETQYF
TRBJ2-1,-,TRBV7-8,few,TGTGCCAGCAGCGGGGTAGCAGGGAGAATCAGAGGGAATGAGCAGTTCTTC,CASSGVAGRIRGNEQFF
TRBJ2-1,-,TRBV5-1,-,TGCGCCAGCACCCCGGCAGGGGGCGGGAGCTCCTACAATGAGCAGTTCTTC,CASTPAGGGSSYNEQFF
TRBJ1-5,-,TRBV21-1,large,TGTGCCAGCAGCAAAGCGCTGACAGGCAATCAGCCCCAGCATTTT,CASSKALTGNQPQHF
TRBJ1-6,-,TRBV6-5,-,TGTGCCAGCACCCCCTCCAGGGTGTCACCCCTCCACTTT,CASTPSRVSPLHF
TRBJ2-7,TRBD1,TRBV5-5,-,TGTGCCAGCAGCCGGGACAGGGTCCCCTACGAGCAGTACTTC,CASSRDRVPYEQYF
TRBJ2-6,-,TRBV21-1,-,TGTGCCAGCAGCGCAGGTTTAGCACAACAAAGTCGGGCCAACGTCCTGACTTTC,CASSAGLAQQSRANVLTF
TRBJ2-5,TRBD1,TRBV10-3,few,TGTGCCATCAGTGAACAGGGGGAGACCCAGTACTTC,CAISEQGETQYF
TRBJ1-2,-,TRBV12-5,-,TGTGCTAGTGGTCCGCAGGCTTATAACTATGGCTACACCTTC,CASGPQAYNYGYTF
TRBJ1-2,TRBD1,TRBV6-6,-,TGTGCCAGCAGTTACGACAGGGGGCGAAGCTATGGCTACACCTTC,CASSYDRGRSYGYTF
TRBJ2-7,-,TRBV5-1,-,TGCGCCAGCAGCTTGAAGGATCTCTACGAGCAGTACTTC,CASSLKDLYEQYF
TRBJ1-6,-,TRBV6-1,-,TGTGCCAGCCTCCGGGAGGGGGGTTCACCCCTCCACTTT,CASLREGGSPLHF
TRBJ1-1,TRBD1,TRBV5-1,-,TGCGCCAGCAGCCCCAGACAGGGATCTATGAACACTGAAGCTTTCTTT,CASSPRQGSMNTEAFF
TRBJ2-1,-,TRBV11-2,-,TGTGCCAGCAGCTTAGGTGGGAGACTCTCCTACAATGAGCAGTTCTTC,CASSLGGRLSYNEQFF
TRBJ1-1,-,TRBV6-5,-,TGTGCCAGCAGTTTGGCGAGGGCCTACACTGAAGCTTTCTTT,CASSLARAYTEAFF
TRBJ1-2,TRBD1,TRBV2,medium-sized,TGTGCCAGCGTTCAAAATTGGACAGGGGAGAATGGCTACACCTTC,CASVQNWTGENGYTF
TRBJ1-2,-,TRBV9,-,TGTGCCAGCAGCGTAGGCGACACGGTGGGGGGCTACACCTTC,CASSVGDTVGGYTF
TRBJ2-4,-,TRBV10-1,once,TGCGCCAGCAGTGAGAAGTCAGAGTCGGCCAAAAACATTCAGTACTTC,CASSEKSESAKNIQYF
TRBJ1-3,-,TRBV7-3,-,TGTGCCAGCAAAAGTAGGAACTCTGGAAACACCATATATTTT,CASKSRNSGNTIYF
TRBJ2-1,-,TRBV6-6,-,TGTGCCAGCAGTCCGGACGGTTCCCTCACGTACAATGAGCAGTTCTTC,CASSPDGSLTYNEQFF
TRBJ2-7,-,TRBV28,-,TGTGCCAGCAGTTCCCCGTTGGGGGGACTCTCCTACGAGCAGTACTTC,CASSSPLGGLSYEQYF
TRBJ1-2,-,TRBV4-1,-,TGCGCCAGCAGCCAAGAGTACGGGAGGGAGGGCTACACCTTC,CASSQEYGREGYTF
TRBJ2-2,-,TRBV7-8,-,TGTGCCAGCAGCTACCCGGTGGAATACACCGGGGAGCTGTTTTTT,CASSYPVEYTGELFF
TRBJ1-2,-,TRBV30,-,TGTGCCTGGAGTGCTCAGGGGTATGGCTACACCTTC,CAWSAQGYGYTF
TRBJ1-1,-,TRBV10-1,-,TGCGCCAGCAGTGAGTCGAGGAATCAGGGAGCTGAAGCTTTCTTT,CASSESRNQGAEAFF
TRBJ2-3,TRBD2,TRBV2,-,TGTGCCAGCAGCGAGCGGGAGACAGCAGATACGCAGTATTTT,CASSERETADTQYF
TRBJ1-1,-,TRBV7-2,-,TGTGCCAGCAGCTTAGCTGTCAGCGTAAACACTGAAGCTTTCTTT,CASSLAVSVNTEAFF
TRBJ1-2,-,TRBV5-6,-,TGTGCCAGCAGCCCCGGGAGGAGCTATGGCTACACCTTC,CASSPGRSYGYTF
TRBJ1-4,-,TRBV18,-,TGTGCCAGCTCATTCAGGACTGACGCATTTGCAACTAATGAAAAACTGTTTTTT,CASSFRTDAFATNEKLFF
TRBJ1-2,-,TRBV19,-,TGTGCCAGTAGTCAGTGGGCGGGGGGCAGAGGGAGCTACACCTTC,CASSQWAGGRGSYTF
TRBJ2-2,-,TRBV7-9,-,TGTGCCAGCAGCTTATATCAGGTTCTCAACACCGGGGAGCTGTTTTTT,CASSLYQVLNTGELFF
TRBJ2-2,-,TRBV5-1,few,TGCGCCAGCAGCTTGGGCCAAGTTAGTGGCACCGGGGAGCTGTTTTTT,CASSLGQVSGTGELFF
TRBJ2-3,-,TRBV21-1,-,TGTGCCAGCAGCGCCCGGGGGAGGGAGGATACGCAGTATTTT,CASSARGREDTQYF
TRBJ1-2,-,TRBV19,once,TGTGCCAGTAGATCTCGTCGGGACAACTATGGCTGCACCTTC,CASRSRRDNYGCTF
TRBJ1-5,TRBD1,TRBV30,-,TGTGCCTGGGAAGCCGGACAGGGGGCCACAGGTAATCAGCCCCAGCATTTT,CAWEAGQGATGNQPQHF
TRBJ2-2,TRBD2,TRBV4-3,few,TGCGCCAGCAGCCAAGTCCTTCTCGCGGGGGGGCTTGTCGGGGAGCTGTTTTTT,CASSQVLLAGGLVGELFF
TRBJ2-7,-,TRBV7-2,-,TGTGCCAGCAGCCTATGGGCGGCCGACTACGAGCAGTACTTC,CASSLWAADYEQYF
TRBJ2-1,-,TRBV2,-,TGTGCCAGCAGTAATCTACGCCGCTCCTACAATGAGCAGTTCTTC,CASSNLRRSYNEQFF
TRBJ1-4,-,TRBV9,large,TGTGCCAGCAGCGTAACAGGGCTGACTAATGAAAAACTGTTTTTT,CASSVTGLTNEKLFF
TRBJ2-1,TRBD2,TRBV11-2,-,TGTGCCAGCAGCTTAACGGGACTAGCGGGGGCATTCCTATGGGGTGAGCAGTTCTTC,CASSLTGLAGAFLWGEQFF
TRBJ2-1,TRBD2,TRBV18,-,TGTGCCAGCTCACCAAGACTAGCGGGGGGCTGGTATGAGCAGTTCTTC,CASSPRLAGGWYEQFF
TRBJ1-2,-,TRBV6-5,-,TGTGCCAGCAGTTACTCAGGGCCGGGCGGCTACACCTTC,CASSYSGPGGYTF
TRBJ2-5,TRBD2,TRBV28,-,TGTGCCAGCAGTCCTAGGGCGGGACTAGACTGGCGGGAGACCCAGTACTTC,CASSPRAGLDWRETQYF
TRBJ2-5,TRBD1,TRBV14,-,TGTGCCAGCAGCGGGACAGTTCGTGAGGCCCAGTACTTC,CASSGTVREAQYF
TRBJ1-4,-,TRBV7-9,-,TGTGCCAGCAGCTTCTCCGGACATGTTGAAAAACTGTTTTTT,CASSFSGHVEKLFF
TRBJ1-1,-,TRBV21-1,-,TGTGCCAGCAGTTTGGCGAGGGCCTACACTGAAGCTTTCTTT,CASSLARAYTEAFF
TRBJ2-1,TRBD2,TRBV7-9,-,TGCGCCAGCAGCCCTGTGCTAGCGGGGGACCCCAATGAGCAGTTCTTC,CASSPVLAGDPNEQFF
TRBJ2-7,-,TRBV6-6,-,TGTGCCAGCAGGGATGGGGGCAGGGCGGGTGACGAGCAGTACTTC,CASRDGGRAGDEQYF
TRBJ2-7,-,TRBV11-2,-,TGTGCCAGCAGCAGCTTGCGTGGCCCCTACGAGCAGTACTTC,CASSSLRGPYEQYF
TRBJ2-1,-,TRBV6-5,-,TGTGCCAGCAGTGACAGCTCCTACAATGAGCAGTTCTTC,CASSDSSYNEQFF
TRBJ2-1,TRBD2,TRBV5-1,-,TGCGCCAGCAGCTGGGCAAAAACCAATAGCGGGACCTGGGATGAGCAGTTCTTC,CASSWAKTNSGTWDEQFF
TRBJ2-6,TRBD2,TRBV4-1,-,TGCGCCAGCAGCCAAGACAGGGCGGGAGGTTCCGGGGCCAACGTCCTGACTTTC,CASSQDRAGGSGANVLTF
TRBJ1-2,TRBD1,TRBV6-9,-,TGTGCCAGCAGTATGACAGGGCTGGATGGCTACACCTTC,CASSMTGLDGYTF
TRBJ2-7,TRBD1,TRBV28,-,TGTGCCAGCTATAACACCGGGACAGGGTCCTACGAGCAGTACTTC,CASYNTGTGSYEQYF